This TCR beta chain was identified during a study of graft-versus-host responses after intestinal transplantation. Study findings and constraints: Subjects displaying graft-donor T cell macrochimerism possessed elevated graft-versus-host to host-versus-graft clonal ratios inside allografts.

TCRdb keeps only in-frame clones here, not all; method: immunoSEQ multiplex PCR. The table has approximately 130,000 clones, roughly 92% seen once. The CDR3 runs to 16 residues. The V end was cut by 5 bases, the J end by 2 bases, with 17 bases between. Germline-derived CDR1 and CDR2 are MDHEN and SYDVKM. This clone has a single count. Its target is not known. The chain joins TRBV28 to TRBJ2-3, with D possibly matching TRBD2 (6 bases). The starting material was unstimulated CD4+ T cells sorted from spleen or lymph node cells, obtained before intestinal transplant. The sequence was collected from a human donor who received an intestinal transplant. In nucleotides, the CDR3 is TGTGCCAGCAGTCAACCTTGGCGGGGCCACACAGATACGCAGTATTTT. Protein product: CASSQPWRGHTDTQYF.